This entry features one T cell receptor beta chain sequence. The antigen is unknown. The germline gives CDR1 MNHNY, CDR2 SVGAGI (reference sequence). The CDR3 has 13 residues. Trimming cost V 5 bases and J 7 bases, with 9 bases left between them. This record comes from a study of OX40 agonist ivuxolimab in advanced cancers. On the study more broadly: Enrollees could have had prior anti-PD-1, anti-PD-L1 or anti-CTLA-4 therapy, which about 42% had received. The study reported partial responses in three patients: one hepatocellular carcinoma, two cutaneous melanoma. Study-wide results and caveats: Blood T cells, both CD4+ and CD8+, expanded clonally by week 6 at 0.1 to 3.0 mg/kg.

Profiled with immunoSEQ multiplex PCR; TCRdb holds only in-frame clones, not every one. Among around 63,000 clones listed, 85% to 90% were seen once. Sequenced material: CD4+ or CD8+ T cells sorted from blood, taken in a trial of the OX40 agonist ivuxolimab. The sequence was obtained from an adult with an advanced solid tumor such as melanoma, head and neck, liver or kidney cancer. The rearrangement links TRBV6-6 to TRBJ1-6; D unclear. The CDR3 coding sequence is TGTGCCAGCAGTCGGACGGGGAATTCACCCCTCCACTTT. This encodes CASSRTGNSPLHF.